This TCR beta chain originates from a study of cytomegalovirus exposure and HLA in healthy donors. Whole-study findings and limits: Many donors shared some public TCRs, even though most TCR sequences were rare.

With 60 Vbeta and 13 Jbeta primers, the PCR was carried out. The assay was immunoSEQ multiplex PCR, and TCRdb's table has in-frame clones only and misses some. The profile shows about 110,000 clones, roughly 12% of them singletons. This clone has only a few counts. Its specificity is unknown. V gave up 0 bases and J gave up 5 bases, with 16 bases separating them. This CDR3 contains 16 residues. Germline loops: CDR1 MNHEY, CDR2 SVGAGI. The sequenced sample consisted of PBMCs. This clonotype was obtained from a man in his forties or fifties in good health and CMV-seropositive. V and J are TRBV6-5 and TRBJ1-2; D remains unclear. CDR3 sequence (DNA): TGTGCCAGCAGTTACTCGTCTTCAGGCCTCCAGTATGGCTACACCTTC. Protein sequence: CASSYSSSGLQYGYTF.